The next 15 T cell receptor beta chains were all read from a single sample in a study of blood T cell repertoires in COVID-19. Clones were sequenced by immunoSEQ multiplex PCR, and TCRdb holds only the in-frame ones, with some missing. The data show around 100,000 clones, with roughly 88% seen just once and approximately 3.5% held by the top ten. The sequenced material came from peripheral blood. The receptors come from a human donor in a cohort sampled during active COVID-19.

This clone was detected a few times. The V and J genes are TRBV6-1 and TRBJ1-3; D gene uncertain. CDR3 length equals 14 residues. V was cut by 3 bases and J by 0 bases, with 6 bases left in between. Germline lookup yields CDR1 MNHNS and CDR2 SASEGT. The CDR3 here is CASSDGYSGNTIYF. The CDR3 DNA reads TGTGCCAGCAGTGACGGGTACTCTGGAAACACCATATATTTT.

Details on this clone: The junction departs from germline at one end; a sequencing error may be responsible. The chain links TRBV7-9 to TRBJ1-2, with D tentatively TRBD1 (5 bases). The CDR3 extends over 14 amino acids. Germline CDR1 SEHNR, CDR2 FQNEAQ (reference sequence). The CDR3 coding sequence is TGTGCCAGCAGGTTAGGGGCCGTCGGGGAGGGCTACACCTTC. Translation: CASRLGAVGEGYTF.

The chain is built from TRBV18 and TRBJ2-2; D gene unclear. The V gene lost 3 bases and the J gene lost 0 bases, with 5 bases spanning the gap. In germline, CDR1 is KGHSH, CDR2 LQKENI. The CDR3 covers 14 residues. The CDR3: CASSPLANTGELFF. CDR3 coding DNA: TGTGCCAGCTCACCCCTCGCGAACACCGGGGAGCTGTTTTTT. Full variable domain (rest looked up from reference TRBV18 and TRBJ2-2): NAGVMQNPRHLVRRRGQEARLRCSPMKGHSHVYWYRQLPEEGLKFMVYLQKENIIDESGMPKERFSAEFPKEGPSILRIQQVVRGDSAAYFCASSPLANTGELFFGEGSRLTVL.

This clone showed up just a few times. CDR3 loop: CASRPNSGRVYEQYF. The CDR3 nucleotides are TGTGCCAGTCGGCCAAATAGCGGGAGGGTTTACGAGCAGTACTTC. The chain recombines TRBV19 with TRBJ2-7, with 11 bases lining up with TRBD2. J gave up 4 bases and V 8 bases, and 10 bases lay outside the gene matches. CDR1 is LNHDA and CDR2 is SQIVND in the germline V gene (reference sequence). This CDR3 has 15 residues. The full variable domain, in which reference TRBV19 and TRBJ2-7 provide the parts outside the CDR3, is DGGITQSPKYLFRKEGQNVTLSCEQNLNHDAMYWYRQDPGQGLRLIYYSQIVNDFQKGDIAEGYSVSREKKESFPLTVTSAQKNPTAFYLCASRPNSGRVYEQYFGPGTRLTVT.

A few counts support this clone. This chain links TRBV5-8 with TRBJ1-2; unclear D gene. V was cut by 6 bases and J by 7 bases, with 19 bases left in between. CDR1 SGHTS and CDR2 YDEGEE come from the germline V gene. The CDR3 runs 14 residues. CDR3 nucleotides: TGTGCCAGCAACCGCCCGGGGAGGAGGGTTGGCTACACCTTC. Residues: CASNRPGRRVGYTF.

The V and J genes are TRBV6-2 or TRBV6-3 and TRBJ2-2, with D perhaps matching TRBD2 (7 bases). The CDR3 runs 18 residues. V lost 6 bases, J lost 1 base, and 21 bases lay in between. Germline V gene sequence: CDR1 MNHEY, CDR2 SVGEGT. CDR3 in DNA: TGTGCCAGCAGCCAACCTACAGGGCGCGGGAGGAACACCGGGGAGCTGTTTTTT. Protein: CASSQPTGRGRNTGELFF.

The CDR3: CAWSLQGNYGYTF. CDR3 coding DNA: TGTGCCTGGAGTCTACAGGGTAACTATGGCTACACCTTC. V and J are TRBV30 and TRBJ1-2; the D gene is possibly TRBD1 (6 bases). This CDR3 spans 13 amino acids. The V end lost 2 bases, the J end lost 1 base, and 8 bases lay between the germline ends. Germline CDR1 GTSNPN, CDR2 SVGIG (reference sequence).

This clone was recorded only once. J is TRBJ2-2 and V is TRBV4-2; 7 nucleotides align to TRBD1. Per the germline V gene, CDR1 is LGHNA and CDR2 is YNFKEQ. The CDR3 consists of 15 residues. J lost 1 base, V lost 4 bases, and 3 bases had no gene match. CDR3 nucleotide sequence: TGTGCCAGCAGCCTTCGGACAGGGAACACCGGGGAGCTGTTTTTT. This gives the protein CASSLRTGNTGELFF.

This CDR3 reads CASSPRTSGKPYEQYF. The CDR3 region has the DNA TGTGCCAGCAGCCCCCGGACTAGCGGGAAGCCCTACGAGCAGTACTTC. The chain links TRBV3-1 (or the pseudogene TRBV3-2) to TRBJ2-7, with 12 positions matching TRBD2. Trimming took 4 bases from V and 2 from J; bases not matched to a gene: 6. The CDR3 runs 16 residues. Germline V CDR1 and CDR2: LGHDT, YNNKEL (reference sequence).

The rearrangement links TRBV30 to TRBJ2-7; TRBD2 matches 9 bases. Germline trimming cut 4 bases from V and 0 bases from J; bases unmatched to any gene: 7. From germline, CDR1 is GTSNPN and CDR2 SVGIG (reference sequence). This CDR3 has 15 residues. Written as DNA, the CDR3 is TGTGCCTGGAAGACCGGGACTAGCCCCTCCTACGAGCAGTACTTC. It specifies CAWKTGTSPSYEQYF.

The chain employs TRBV14 and TRBJ2-7; no firm D call. Trimming left V 3 bases short and J 1 base short, with 7 bases between. The CDR3 is 13 residues long. From germline, CDR1 is SGHDN and CDR2 FVKESK. The CDR3 region is CASSQGRSYEQYF. The CDR3 region has the DNA TGTGCCAGCAGCCAGGGCAGGTCCTACGAGCAGTACTTC.

J is TRBJ2-4 and V is TRBV23-1; 11 bases line up with TRBD1. TRBV23-1 is designated an ORF whose function remains uncertain. CDR3 size: 14 residues. The V segment lost 10 bases and the J segment 1 base; nucleotides outside the gene matches: 3. In nucleotides, the CDR3 is TGCGCCATCGGGACAGGGGGGGCCAAAAACATTCAGTACTTC. The encoded protein is CAIGTGGAKNIQYF.

The chain couples TRBV19 to TRBJ1-2, with 8 bases aligning to TRBD1. V trimming: 6 bases; J trimming: 4 bases; junction bases outside the gene matches: 7. This CDR3 spans 14 amino acids. Germline CDR1 reads LNHDA; CDR2 reads SQIVND (reference sequence). DNA of the CDR3: TGTGCCAGTAGCCCTGACAGGGGCCCCTATGGCTACACCTTC. Translated, it gives CASSPDRGPYGYTF.

The V and J genes are TRBV9 and TRBJ2-1, with 7 bases that match TRBD1. In germline, CDR1 is SGDLS, CDR2 YYNGEE. The CDR3 runs 14 residues. The V segment lost 0 bases and the J segment 4 bases; nucleotides outside the gene matches: 1. CDR3: CASSVEGAYNEQFF. CDR3 nucleotide sequence: TGTGCCAGCAGCGTAGAGGGGGCGTACAATGAGCAGTTCTTC.

This clone was seen a few times. This sequence joins TRBV9 and TRBJ1-2; D is unresolved. CDR1 SGDLS and CDR2 YYNGEE come from the germline V gene. This CDR3 has 15 amino acids. The V end was cut by 4 bases, the J end by 8 bases, with 21 bases between. CDR3 sequence (DNA): TGTGCCAGCAGCCCCCCCCGGAAGCAGGCCTACGGCTACACCTTC. Translating gives CASSPPRKQAYGYTF.